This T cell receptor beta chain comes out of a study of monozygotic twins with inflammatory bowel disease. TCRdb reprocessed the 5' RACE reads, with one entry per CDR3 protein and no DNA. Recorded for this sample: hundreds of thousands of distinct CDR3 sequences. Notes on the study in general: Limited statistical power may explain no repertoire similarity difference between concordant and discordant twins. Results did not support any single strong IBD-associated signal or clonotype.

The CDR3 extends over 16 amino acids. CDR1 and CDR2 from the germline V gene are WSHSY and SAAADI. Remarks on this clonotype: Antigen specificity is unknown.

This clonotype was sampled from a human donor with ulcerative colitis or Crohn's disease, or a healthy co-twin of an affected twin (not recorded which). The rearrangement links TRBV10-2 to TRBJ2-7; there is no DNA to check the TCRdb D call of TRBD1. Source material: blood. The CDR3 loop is CASSESGGWGSYEQYF.